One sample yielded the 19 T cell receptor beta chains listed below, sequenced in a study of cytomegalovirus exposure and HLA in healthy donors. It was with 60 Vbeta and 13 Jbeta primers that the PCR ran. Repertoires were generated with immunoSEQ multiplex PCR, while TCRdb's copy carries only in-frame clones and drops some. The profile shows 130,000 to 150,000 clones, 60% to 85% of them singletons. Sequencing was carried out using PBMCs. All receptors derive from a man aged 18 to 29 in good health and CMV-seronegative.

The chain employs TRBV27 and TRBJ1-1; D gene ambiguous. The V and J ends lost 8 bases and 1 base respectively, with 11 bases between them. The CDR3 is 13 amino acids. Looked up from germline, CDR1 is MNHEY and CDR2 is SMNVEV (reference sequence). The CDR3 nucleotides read TGTGCCAGCGGGCTCTTCTGGAACACTGAAGCTTTCTTT. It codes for CASGLFWNTEAFF.

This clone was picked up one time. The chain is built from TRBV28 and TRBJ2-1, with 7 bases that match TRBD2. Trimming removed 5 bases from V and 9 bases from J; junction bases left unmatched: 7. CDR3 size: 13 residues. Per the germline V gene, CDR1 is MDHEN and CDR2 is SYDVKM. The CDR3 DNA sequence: TGTGCCAGCAGTCCCCCACTAGCGCTTGAGCAGTTCTTC. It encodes CASSPPLALEQFF.

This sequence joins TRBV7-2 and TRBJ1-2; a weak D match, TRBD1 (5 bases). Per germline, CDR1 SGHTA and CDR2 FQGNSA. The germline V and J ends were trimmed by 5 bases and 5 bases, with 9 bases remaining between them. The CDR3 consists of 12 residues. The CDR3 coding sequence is TGTGCCAGCAGCCAGGGTCGGTATGGCTACACCTTC. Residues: CASSQGRYGYTF.

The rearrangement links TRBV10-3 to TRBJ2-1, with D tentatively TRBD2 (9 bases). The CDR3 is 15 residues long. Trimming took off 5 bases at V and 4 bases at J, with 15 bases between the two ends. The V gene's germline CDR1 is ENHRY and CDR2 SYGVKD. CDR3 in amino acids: CAISRGGDRYNEQFF. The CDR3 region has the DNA TGTGCCATCAGTCGCGGGGGGGACAGGTACAATGAGCAGTTCTTC.

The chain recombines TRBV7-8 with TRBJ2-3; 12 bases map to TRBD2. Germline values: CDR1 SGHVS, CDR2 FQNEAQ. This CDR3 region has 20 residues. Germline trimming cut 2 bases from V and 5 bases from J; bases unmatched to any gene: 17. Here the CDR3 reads CASSLSRASGGEWLGDTQYF. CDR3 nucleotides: TGTGCCAGCAGCTTAAGCCGGGCTAGCGGGGGGGAATGGCTAGGAGATACGCAGTATTTT.

Here the CDR3 reads CASSGAGTGGPGNTIYF. The DNA of the CDR3 is TGTGCCAGCAGTGGCGCCGGGACAGGGGGCCCTGGAAACACCATATATTTT. The gene calls are TRBV6-4 and TRBJ1-3, with 12 bases that match TRBD1. J gave up 2 bases and V 4 bases, and 6 bases lay outside the gene matches. Germline V gene lookup returns CDR1 MRHNA and CDR2 SNTAGT. CDR3 size: 17 residues.

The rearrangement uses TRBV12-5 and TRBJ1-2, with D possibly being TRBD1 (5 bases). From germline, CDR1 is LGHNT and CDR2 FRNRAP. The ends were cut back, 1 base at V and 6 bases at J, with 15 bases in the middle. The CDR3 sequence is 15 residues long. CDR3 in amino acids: CASGLEGGQGDGYTF. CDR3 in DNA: TGTGCTAGTGGTTTGGAAGGAGGGCAGGGTGATGGCTACACCTTC.

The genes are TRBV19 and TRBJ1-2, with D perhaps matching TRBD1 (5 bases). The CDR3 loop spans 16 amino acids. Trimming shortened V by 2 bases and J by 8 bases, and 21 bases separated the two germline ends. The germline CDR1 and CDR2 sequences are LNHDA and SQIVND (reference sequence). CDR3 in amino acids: CASSIQARGRLSGYTF. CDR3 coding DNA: TGTGCCAGTAGTATACAGGCGCGGGGCAGGTTATCGGGCTACACCTTC.

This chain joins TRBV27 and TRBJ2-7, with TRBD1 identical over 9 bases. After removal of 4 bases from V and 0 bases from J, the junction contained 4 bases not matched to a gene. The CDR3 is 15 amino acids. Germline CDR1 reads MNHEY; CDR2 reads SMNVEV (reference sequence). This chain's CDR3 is CASSYDRGGSYEQYF. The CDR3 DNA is TGTGCCAGCAGTTATGACAGGGGGGGCTCCTACGAGCAGTACTTC.

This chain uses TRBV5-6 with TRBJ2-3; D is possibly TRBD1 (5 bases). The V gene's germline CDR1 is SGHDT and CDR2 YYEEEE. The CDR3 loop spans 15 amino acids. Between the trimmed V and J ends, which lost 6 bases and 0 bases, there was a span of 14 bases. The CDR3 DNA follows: TGTGCCAGCAAGGGGATAGGCACTAGCACAGATACGCAGTATTTT. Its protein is CASKGIGTSTDTQYF.

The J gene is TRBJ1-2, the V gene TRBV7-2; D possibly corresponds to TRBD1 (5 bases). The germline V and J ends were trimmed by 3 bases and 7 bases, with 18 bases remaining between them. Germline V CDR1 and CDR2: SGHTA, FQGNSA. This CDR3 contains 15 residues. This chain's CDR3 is CASSFTLMGRGGYTF. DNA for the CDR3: TGTGCCAGCAGCTTTACCCTCATGGGGAGGGGTGGCTACACCTTC.

CDR3 protein: CASSQEGTSGRTEQYF. The CDR3, as DNA: TGCGCCAGCAGCCAAGAGGGGACTAGCGGGAGAACCGAGCAGTACTTC. V usage is TRBV5-1 and J usage is TRBJ2-7; TRBD2 aligns across 14 bases. Germline-derived CDR1 and CDR2 are SGHRS and YFSETQ. This CDR3 is 16 amino acids long. The junction had 9 bases not matched to a gene; V was cut back by 4 bases and J by 6 bases. The full variable domain, its missing parts supplied by reference TRBV5-1 and TRBJ2-7, is KAGVTQTPRYLIKTRGQQVTLSCSPISGHRSVSWYQQTPGQGLQFLFEYFSETQRNKGNFPGRFSGRQFSNSRSEMNVSTLELGDSALYLCASSQEGTSGRTEQYFGPGTRLTVT.

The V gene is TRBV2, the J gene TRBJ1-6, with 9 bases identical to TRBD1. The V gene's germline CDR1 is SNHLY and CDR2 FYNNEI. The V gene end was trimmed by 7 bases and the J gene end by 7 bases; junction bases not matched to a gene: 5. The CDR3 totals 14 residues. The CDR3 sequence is CASNLGQGNSPLHF. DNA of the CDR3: TGTGCCAGCAATTTGGGACAGGGAAATTCACCCCTCCACTTT.

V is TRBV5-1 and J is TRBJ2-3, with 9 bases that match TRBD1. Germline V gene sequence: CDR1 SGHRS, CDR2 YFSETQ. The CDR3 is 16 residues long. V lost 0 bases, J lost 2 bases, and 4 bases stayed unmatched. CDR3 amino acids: CASSLDRGQDTDTQYF. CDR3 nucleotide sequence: TGCGCCAGCAGCTTGGACAGGGGGCAAGACACAGATACGCAGTATTTT.

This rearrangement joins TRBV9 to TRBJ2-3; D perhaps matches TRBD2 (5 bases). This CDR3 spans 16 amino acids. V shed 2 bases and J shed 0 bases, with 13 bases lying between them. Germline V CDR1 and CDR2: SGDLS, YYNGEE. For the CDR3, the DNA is TGTGCCAGCAGCGTCCAACCTCGGGATAGCACAGATACGCAGTATTTT. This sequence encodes CASSVQPRDSTDTQYF.

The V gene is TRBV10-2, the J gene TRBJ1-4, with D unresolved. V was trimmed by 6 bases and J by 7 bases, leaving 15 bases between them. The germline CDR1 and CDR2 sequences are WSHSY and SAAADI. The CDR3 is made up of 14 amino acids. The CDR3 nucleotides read TGCGCCAGCAGCCTCCTGTTACTAGGTGAAAAACTGTTTTTT. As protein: CASSLLLLGEKLFF.

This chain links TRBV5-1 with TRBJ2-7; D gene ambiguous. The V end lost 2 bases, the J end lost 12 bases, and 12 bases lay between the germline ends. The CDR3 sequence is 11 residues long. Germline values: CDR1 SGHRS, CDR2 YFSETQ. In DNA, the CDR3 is TGCGCCAGCAGCTTCGAGACGGAGATGTACTTC. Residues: CASSFETEMYF.

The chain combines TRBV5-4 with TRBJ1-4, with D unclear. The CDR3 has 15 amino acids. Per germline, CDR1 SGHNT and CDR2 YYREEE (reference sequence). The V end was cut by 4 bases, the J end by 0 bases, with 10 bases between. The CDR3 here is CASSQSGSTNEKLFF. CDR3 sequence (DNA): TGTGCCAGCAGCCAGTCGGGGTCAACTAATGAAAAACTGTTTTTT.

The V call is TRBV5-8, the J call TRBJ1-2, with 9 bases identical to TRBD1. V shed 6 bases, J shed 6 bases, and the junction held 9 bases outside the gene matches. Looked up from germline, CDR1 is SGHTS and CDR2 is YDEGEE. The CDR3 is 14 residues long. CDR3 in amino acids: CASTRAGQGHGYTF. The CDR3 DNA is TGTGCCAGCACAAGGGCGGGACAGGGACATGGCTACACCTTC.